These 12 T cell receptor beta chains were sequenced from one sample in a study of response to subunit inactivated influenza vaccine. TCRdb redid the calling of the RT-PCR reads with MiXCR, one entry per CDR3 protein. The data contain around 580,000 distinct CDR3 sequences, approximately 12% of them singletons. The source material was PBMCs from blood, sampled on the day of vaccination. The receptors were gathered from a man aged 45-60 years who received an inactivated influenza vaccine.

The rearrangement joins TRBV28 to TRBJ1-5; unclear D gene. The CDR3 has 15 amino acids. Germline CDR1 MDHEN, CDR2 SYDVKM. The V end lost 3 bases, the J end lost 0 bases, and 9 bases lay between the germline ends. Written as DNA, the CDR3 is TGTGCCAGCAGTTTTTTCGAGCTTAGCAATCAGCCCCAGCATTTT. Residues: CASSFFELSNQPQHF.

This clonotype was counted between two and nine times. The chain has TRBV29-1 and TRBJ1-2; TRBD1 agrees at 7 bases. Germline V gene data show CDR1 as SQVTM and CDR2 as ANQGSEA. The V segment lost 6 bases and the J segment 4 bases; nucleotides outside the gene matches: 5. This CDR3 contains 12 residues. The CDR3: CSVQGGSYGYTF. The CDR3 coding sequence is TGCAGCGTGCAGGGGGGGTCCTATGGCTACACCTTC.

Many counts were recorded for this clonotype. The V gene is TRBV7-2, the J gene TRBJ1-5; no firm D call. Germline V gives CDR1 SGHTA, CDR2 FQGNSA. Trimming left V 5 bases short and J 3 bases short, with 8 bases between. The CDR3 is made up of 13 amino acids. The CDR3 loop reads CASSPRSNQPQHF. The CDR3 DNA follows: TGTGCCAGCAGCCCCCGGTCCAATCAGCCCCAGCATTTT.

The sample holds a few counts of this clonotype. The chain employs TRBV28 and TRBJ2-7; D is undetermined. CDR3 length: 12 residues. The germline V gene encodes CDR1 MDHEN and CDR2 SYDVKM. The V and J ends lost 5 bases and 1 base respectively, with 6 bases between them. This CDR3 reads CASSIGSYEQYF. As DNA, the CDR3 is TGTGCCAGCAGTATCGGGTCCTACGAGCAGTACTTC.

This clonotype turned up a few times. The CDR3 DNA reads TGTGCCAGCAGTCCAGTCGGAGCGGGACAAGAGACCCAGTACTTC. Protein: CASSPVGAGQETQYF. The chain has TRBV28 and TRBJ2-5; 7 bases align to TRBD2. Per the germline V gene, CDR1 is MDHEN and CDR2 is SYDVKM. V shed 5 bases and J 2 bases; nucleotides not matched to a gene: 8. This CDR3 region has 15 residues.

This clonotype was counted between two and nine times. The V gene is TRBV29-1, the J gene TRBJ2-4, with D unclear. This CDR3 has 12 amino acids. The germline gives CDR1 SQVTM, CDR2 ANQGSEA. V lost 3 bases and J 6 bases, leaving 9 bases between the germline ends. The CDR3 DNA is TGCAGCGTTGAGATAAGGGCAAACATTCAGTACTTC. Protein product: CSVEIRANIQYF.

The J gene is TRBJ2-2, the V gene TRBV7-2; either TRBD1 or TRBD2 may supply D (5 bases each). CDR1 and CDR2 (germline): SGHTA, FQGNSA. The CDR3 is made up of 15 amino acids. The V gene lost 4 bases and the J gene lost 8 bases, with 17 bases spanning the gap. The DNA of the CDR3 is TGTGCCAGCAGCTCCCTGAGGGGCAGGGCTGGGGAGCTGTTTTTT. Its protein is CASSSLRGRAGELFF.

CDR3 residues: CSARVQGATFF. CDR3 nucleotides: TGCAGTGCTAGGGTGCAGGGGGCAACTTTCTTT. The chain has TRBV20-1 and TRBJ1-1; 8 nucleotides agree with TRBD1. V trimming: 3 bases; J trimming: 12 bases; junction bases outside the gene matches: 6. Germline V gene data show CDR1 as DFQATT and CDR2 as SNEGSKA (reference sequence). CDR3 length equals 11 residues.

This clonotype was seen many times. This chain links TRBV5-1 with TRBJ2-1, with D tentatively TRBD1 or TRBD2 (5 bases each). V was shortened by 5 bases and J by 3 bases, with 12 bases between the two germline ends. This CDR3 comprises 14 residues. CDR1 and CDR2 from the germline V gene are SGHRS and YFSETQ. The CDR3 protein is CASSPGRNYNEQFF. CDR3 nucleotide sequence: TGCGCCAGCAGTCCGGGACGGAACTACAATGAGCAGTTCTTC.

The chain uses TRBV12-3 or TRBV12-4 and TRBJ2-3, with 13 bases identical to TRBD2. After removal of 3 bases from V and 6 bases from J, the junction contained 3 bases not matched to a gene. This CDR3 has 15 amino acids. The CDR3 region has the DNA TGTGCCAGCAGTTTCACTAGCGGGAGGGAGGATACGCAGTATTTT. Its translation: CASSFTSGREDTQYF.

The chain employs TRBV20-1 and TRBJ2-2, with D hard to call. Trimming left V 1 base short and J 6 bases short, with 15 bases between. The CDR3 runs 15 residues. Germline CDR1 reads DFQATT; CDR2 reads SNEGSKA (reference sequence). CDR3 in amino acids: CSARATSPSAGELFF. The CDR3 coding sequence is TGCAGTGCTAGAGCTACCTCCCCTTCCGCCGGGGAGCTGTTTTTT.

This clonotype was detected only a few times. This rearrangement joins TRBV4-1 to TRBJ2-1; 8 nucleotides agree with TRBD2. Germline V gives CDR1 MGHRA, CDR2 YSYEKL. Trimming at V came to 0 bases and at J to 7 bases, leaving 8 bases not matched to a gene. The CDR3 loop spans 16 amino acids. CDR3 sequence reads: CASSQDPQRGTNEQFF. The CDR3 nucleotides read TGCGCCAGCAGCCAAGATCCCCAGCGGGGGACGAATGAGCAGTTCTTC.